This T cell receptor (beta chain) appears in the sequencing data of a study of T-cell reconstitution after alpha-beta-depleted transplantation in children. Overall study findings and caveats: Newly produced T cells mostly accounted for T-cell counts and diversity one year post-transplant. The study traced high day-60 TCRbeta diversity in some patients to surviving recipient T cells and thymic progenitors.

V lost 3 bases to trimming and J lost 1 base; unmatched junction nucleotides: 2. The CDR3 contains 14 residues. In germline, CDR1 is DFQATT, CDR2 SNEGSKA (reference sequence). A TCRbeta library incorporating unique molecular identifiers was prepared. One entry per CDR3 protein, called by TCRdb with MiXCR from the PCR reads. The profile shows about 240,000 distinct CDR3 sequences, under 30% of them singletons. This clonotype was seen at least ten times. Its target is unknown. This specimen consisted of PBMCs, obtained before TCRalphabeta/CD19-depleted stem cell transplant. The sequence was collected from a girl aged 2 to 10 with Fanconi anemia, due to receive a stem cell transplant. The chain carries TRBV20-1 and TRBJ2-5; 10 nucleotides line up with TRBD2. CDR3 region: CSASGLAAQETQYF. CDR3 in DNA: TGCAGTGCTAGTGGACTAGCGGCCCAAGAGACCCAGTACTTC.